Here is one T cell receptor (beta chain) with its context. A much larger clone lies one base from this, so it may be a read error. There are 15 residues in the CDR3. Germline lookup yields CDR1 LNHNV and CDR2 YYDKDF (reference sequence). These data belong to a study of CD8 T cells in ankylosing spondylitis. Via MiXCR, TCRdb re-called the 5' RACE reads, giving one row per CDR3 protein. The table records 250,000 to 400,000 distinct CDR3 sequences, 11% of them present only once. The source of this sequence is a female donor with ankylosing spondylitis or in good health (not recorded which). V is TRBV15 and J is TRBJ1-2; D perhaps matches TRBD1 (6 bases). The sample taken for sequencing was blood, either unsorted or a sorted T cell fraction (not recorded which). CDR3 loop: CATSRDQAKGVGDTF. The CDR3 DNA reads as TGTGCCACCAGCAGAGATCAGGCGAAGGGGGTTGGCGACACCTTC.